The 8 T cell receptor beta chains presented below share a single source sample, sequenced in a study of CD8 T cells in ankylosing spondylitis. TCRdb passed the 5' RACE reads through MiXCR, listing each CDR3 protein once. The repertoire has 250,000 to 350,000 distinct CDR3 sequences, about 20% of them found once; the top ten carry roughly 3.4%. Sequencing was performed on blood, either unsorted or a sorted T cell fraction (not recorded which). The receptor source for this set is a female donor with ankylosing spondylitis or in good health (not recorded which).

In its sample, this clonotype was seen a few times. The junction does not match germline at one end; this may be a read error. V gene TRBV7-2 combines with J gene TRBJ2-1; 8 bases fit TRBD2. This CDR3 contains 14 residues. CDR1 and CDR2 (germline): SGHTA, FQGNSA. The DNA of the CDR3 is TGTGCCAGCAGCTTAGGTCCTCTCTCGGCTAGCGGGTACTTC. Amino acids: CASSLGPLSASGYF. The full variable domain, its missing parts supplied by reference TRBV7-2 and TRBJ2-1, is GAGVSQSPSNKVTEKGKDVELRCDPISGHTALYWYRQSLGQGLEFLIYFQGNSAPDKSGLPSDRFSAERTGGSVSTLTIQRTQQEDSAVYLCASSLGPLSASGYFGPGTRLTVL.

This clonotype has only one observation. The chain recombines TRBV7-8 with TRBJ2-5; maybe TRBD2 (6 bases). Looked up from germline, CDR1 is SGHVS and CDR2 is FQNEAQ. Trimming took off 3 bases at V and 9 bases at J, with 17 bases between the two ends. This CDR3 spans 14 amino acids. CDR3 region: CASSLAGAGKAQYF. The CDR3 region has the DNA TGTGCCAGCAGCTTGGCCGGGGCGGGAAAGGCCCAGTACTTC.

This rearrangement joins TRBV3-1 to TRBJ2-3; 10 nucleotides align to TRBD1. V trimming: 4 bases; J trimming: 3 bases; junction bases outside the gene matches: 4. CDR1 and CDR2 from the germline V gene are LGHDT and YNNKEL (reference sequence). This CDR3 spans 15 amino acids. CDR3 nucleotides: TGTGCCAGCAGCCCGGGACAGGGGTTGACAGATACGCAGTATTTT. Translated: CASSPGQGLTDTQYF.

This clonotype was detected a few times. V gene TRBV18 combines with J gene TRBJ2-7, with D perhaps matching TRBD1 (5 bases). Trimming removed 2 bases from V and 6 bases from J, with 14 bases in between. Germline values: CDR1 KGHSH, CDR2 LQKENI. The CDR3 spans 14 residues. The CDR3 loop is CASSPSGATTEQYF. CDR3 nucleotides: TGTGCCAGCTCACCAAGTGGGGCGACGACCGAGCAGTACTTC.

J is TRBJ2-3 and V is TRBV18; no definite D call. V dropped 5 bases and J dropped 5 bases, with 2 bases sitting between them. Per germline, CDR1 KGHSH and CDR2 LQKENI. There are 10 residues in the CDR3. The CDR3 sequence is CASSEDTQYF. DNA of the CDR3: TGTGCCAGCTCAGAAGATACGCAGTATTTT.

This clonotype was observed a few times. This sequence joins TRBV9 and TRBJ2-7; 7 bases align to TRBD1. J lost 3 bases, V lost 3 bases, and 6 bases had no gene match. Germline CDR1 SGDLS, CDR2 YYNGEE. The CDR3 runs 14 residues. The CDR3, as DNA: TGTGCCAGCAGCGCGACAGGGCAGAACTACGAGCAGTACTTC. This sequence encodes CASSATGQNYEQYF.

The sample holds a few counts of this clonotype. CDR3 in DNA: TGTGCCAGCAGCTCCGGCCGGACCTACAATGAGCAGTTCTTC. It yields the protein CASSSGRTYNEQFF. The chain employs TRBV11-2 and TRBJ2-1; D uncertain. V lost 4 bases, J lost 2 bases, and 9 bases lay in between. This CDR3 contains 14 residues. Germline CDR1 and CDR2: SGHAT and FQNNGV.

The chain carries TRBV20-1 and TRBJ2-3; 7 bases are a match to TRBD2. Trimming at V came to 3 bases and at J to 2 bases, leaving 8 bases not matched to a gene. The CDR3 has 15 amino acids. In germline, CDR1 is DFQATT, CDR2 SNEGSKA (reference sequence). This CDR3 is CSARKPAGFTDTQYF. DNA of the CDR3: TGCAGTGCTAGGAAGCCAGCGGGGTTCACAGATACGCAGTATTTT.